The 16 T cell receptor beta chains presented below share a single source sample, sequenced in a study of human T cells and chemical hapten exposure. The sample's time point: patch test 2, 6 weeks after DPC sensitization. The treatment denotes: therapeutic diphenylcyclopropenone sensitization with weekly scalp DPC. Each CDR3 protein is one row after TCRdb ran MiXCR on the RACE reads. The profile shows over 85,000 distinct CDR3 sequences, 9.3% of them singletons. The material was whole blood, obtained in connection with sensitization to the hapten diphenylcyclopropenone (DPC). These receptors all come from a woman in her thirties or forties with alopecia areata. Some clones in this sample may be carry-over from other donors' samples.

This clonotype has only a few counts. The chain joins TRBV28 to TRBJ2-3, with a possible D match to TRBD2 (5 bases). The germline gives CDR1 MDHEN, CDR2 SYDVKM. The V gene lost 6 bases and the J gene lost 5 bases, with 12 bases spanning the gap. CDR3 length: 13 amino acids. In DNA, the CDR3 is TGTGCCAGCAGCCTAAGACGGGGAGATACGCAGTATTTT. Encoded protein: CASSLRRGDTQYF.

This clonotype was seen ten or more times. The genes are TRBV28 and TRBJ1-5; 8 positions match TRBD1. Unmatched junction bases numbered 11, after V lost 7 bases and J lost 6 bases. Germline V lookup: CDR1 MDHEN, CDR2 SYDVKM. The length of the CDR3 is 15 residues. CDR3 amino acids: CASNRRGQGGQPQHF. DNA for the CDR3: TGTGCCAGCAACCGACGAGGACAGGGAGGTCAGCCCCAGCATTTT. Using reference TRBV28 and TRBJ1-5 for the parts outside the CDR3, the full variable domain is DVKVTQSSRYLVKRTGEKVFLECVQDMDHENMFWYRQDPGLGLRLIYFSYDVKMKEKGDIPEGYSVSREKKERFSLILESASTNQTSMYLCASNRRGQGGQPQHFGDGTRLSIL.

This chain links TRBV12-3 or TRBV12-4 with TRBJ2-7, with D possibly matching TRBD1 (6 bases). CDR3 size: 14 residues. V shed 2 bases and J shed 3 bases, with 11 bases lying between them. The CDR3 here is CASSLSPGVYEQYF. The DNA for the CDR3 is TGTGCCAGCAGTTTAAGCCCAGGGGTCTACGAGCAGTACTTC.

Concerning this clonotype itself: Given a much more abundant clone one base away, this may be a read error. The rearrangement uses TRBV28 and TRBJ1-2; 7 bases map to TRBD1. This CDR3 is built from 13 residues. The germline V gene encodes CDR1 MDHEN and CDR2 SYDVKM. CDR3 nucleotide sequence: TGTGCCAGCAGTTTAGAGGGGGCCTATAGCTACACCTTC. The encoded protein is CASSLEGAYSYTF.

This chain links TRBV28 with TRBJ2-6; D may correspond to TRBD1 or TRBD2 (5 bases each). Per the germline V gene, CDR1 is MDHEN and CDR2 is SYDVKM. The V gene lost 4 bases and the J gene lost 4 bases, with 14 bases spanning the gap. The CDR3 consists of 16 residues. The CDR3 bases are TGTGCCAGCAGTTCTCGGGACGTCGGAGGGGCCAACGTCCTGACTTTC. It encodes CASSSRDVGGANVLTF.

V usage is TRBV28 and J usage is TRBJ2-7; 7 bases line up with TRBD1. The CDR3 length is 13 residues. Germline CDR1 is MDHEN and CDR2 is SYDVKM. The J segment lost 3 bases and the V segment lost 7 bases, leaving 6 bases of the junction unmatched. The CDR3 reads CASNRQGDYEQYF. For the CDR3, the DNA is TGTGCCAGCAATAGACAGGGTGACTACGAGCAGTACTTC.

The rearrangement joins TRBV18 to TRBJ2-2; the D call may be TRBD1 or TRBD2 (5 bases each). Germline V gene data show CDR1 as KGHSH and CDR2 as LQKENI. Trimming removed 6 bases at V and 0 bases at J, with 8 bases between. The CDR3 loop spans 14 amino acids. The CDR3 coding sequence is TGTGCCAGCTCCGGGACCCCGAACACCGGGGAGCTGTTTTTT. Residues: CASSGTPNTGELFF.

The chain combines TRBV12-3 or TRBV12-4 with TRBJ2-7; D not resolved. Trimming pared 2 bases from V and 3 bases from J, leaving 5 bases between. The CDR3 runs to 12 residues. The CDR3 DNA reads TGTGCCAGCAGTTTACATGGCTACGAGCAGTACTTC. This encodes CASSLHGYEQYF.

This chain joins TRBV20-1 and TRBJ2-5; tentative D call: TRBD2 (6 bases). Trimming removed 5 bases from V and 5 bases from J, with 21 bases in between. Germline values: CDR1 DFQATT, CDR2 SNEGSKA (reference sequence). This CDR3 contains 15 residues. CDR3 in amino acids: CSAGPPGLSFETQYF. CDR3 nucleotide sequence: TGCAGTGCTGGCCCTCCGGGACTCTCTTTTGAGACCCAGTACTTC.

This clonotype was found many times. The CDR3 sequence is CASSRSDEQYF. Here the CDR3 DNA reads TGTGCCAGCAGCCGCAGCGACGAGCAGTACTTC. The gene calls are TRBV3-1 and TRBJ2-7; D gene ambiguous. The CDR3 runs to 11 residues. CDR1 is LGHDT and CDR2 is YNNKEL in the germline V gene (reference sequence). Trimming shortened V by 4 bases and J by 5 bases, and 6 bases separated the two germline ends.

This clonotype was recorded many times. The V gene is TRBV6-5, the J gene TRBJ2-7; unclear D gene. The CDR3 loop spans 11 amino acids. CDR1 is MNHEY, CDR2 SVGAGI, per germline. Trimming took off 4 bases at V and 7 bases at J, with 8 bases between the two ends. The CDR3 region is CASSSLGEQYF. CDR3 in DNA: TGTGCCAGCAGTTCGCTAGGAGAGCAGTACTTC.

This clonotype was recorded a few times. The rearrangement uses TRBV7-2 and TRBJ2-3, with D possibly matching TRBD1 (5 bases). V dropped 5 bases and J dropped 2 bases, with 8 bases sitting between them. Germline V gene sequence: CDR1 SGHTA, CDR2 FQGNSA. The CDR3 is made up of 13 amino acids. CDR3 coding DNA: TGTGCCAGCAGCCCGGACAACACAGATACGCAGTATTTT. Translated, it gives CASSPDNTDTQYF.

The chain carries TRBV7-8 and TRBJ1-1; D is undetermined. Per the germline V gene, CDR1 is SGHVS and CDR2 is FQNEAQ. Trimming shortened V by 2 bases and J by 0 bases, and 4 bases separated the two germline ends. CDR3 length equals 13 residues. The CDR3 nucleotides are TGTGCCAGCAGCTTAAGTCTGAACACTGAAGCTTTCTTT. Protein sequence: CASSLSLNTEAFF.

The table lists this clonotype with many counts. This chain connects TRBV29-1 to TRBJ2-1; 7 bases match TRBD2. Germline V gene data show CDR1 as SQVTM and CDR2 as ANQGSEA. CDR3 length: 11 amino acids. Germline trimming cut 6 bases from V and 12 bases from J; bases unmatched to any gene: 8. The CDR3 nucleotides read TGCAGCGTCGACCCGGGGGGTGGGCAGTTCTTC. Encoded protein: CSVDPGGGQFF.

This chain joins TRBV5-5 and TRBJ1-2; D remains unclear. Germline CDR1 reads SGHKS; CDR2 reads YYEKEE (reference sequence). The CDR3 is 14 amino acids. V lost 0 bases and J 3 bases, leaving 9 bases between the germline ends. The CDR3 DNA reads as TGTGCCAGCAGCTTGGAGGTCAGCTACTATGGCTACACCTTC. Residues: CASSLEVSYYGYTF.

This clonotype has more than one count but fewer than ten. The CDR3 here is CASSYWGKYNEQFF. The CDR3 bases are TGTGCCAGCAGTTACTGGGGTAAATACAATGAGCAGTTCTTC. V and J are TRBV6-6 and TRBJ2-1; D is uncertain. This CDR3 spans 14 amino acids. In germline, CDR1 is MNHNY, CDR2 SVGAGI (reference sequence). V was shortened by 1 base and J by 4 bases, with 8 bases between the two germline ends.